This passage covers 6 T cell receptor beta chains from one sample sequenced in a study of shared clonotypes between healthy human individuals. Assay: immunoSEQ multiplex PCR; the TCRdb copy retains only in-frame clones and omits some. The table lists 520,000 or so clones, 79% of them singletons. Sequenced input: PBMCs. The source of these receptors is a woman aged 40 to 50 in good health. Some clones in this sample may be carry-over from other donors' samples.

CDR3 DNA: TGTGCCAGCAGCTCCACAATAGCGGGTAGTGCTCAAGAGACCCAGTACTTC. Its translation is CASSSTIAGSAQETQYF. J is TRBJ2-5 and V is TRBV7-8; 7 nucleotides align to TRBD2. CDR1 is SGHVS, CDR2 FQNEAQ, per germline. After removal of 4 bases from V and 2 bases from J, the junction contained 13 bases not matched to a gene. The CDR3 has 17 residues.

The CDR3: CASSSPGRTIKPYGYTF. In nucleotides, the CDR3 is TGTGCCAGCAGTTCCCCGGGACGGACGATTAAGCCCTATGGCTACACCTTC. This chain connects TRBV28 to TRBJ1-2, with D perhaps matching TRBD1 (5 bases). With 4 bases removed from V and 4 bases from J, the gap between germline ends came to 22 bases. The germline V gene encodes CDR1 MDHEN and CDR2 SYDVKM. This CDR3 is 17 amino acids long.

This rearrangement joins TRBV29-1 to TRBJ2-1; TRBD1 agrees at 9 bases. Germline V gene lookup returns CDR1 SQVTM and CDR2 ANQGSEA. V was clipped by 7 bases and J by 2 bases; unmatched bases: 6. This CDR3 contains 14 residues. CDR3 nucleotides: TGCAGCGGGGGGGACAGGGCCGCCTACAATGAGCAGTTCTTC. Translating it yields CSGGDRAAYNEQFF.

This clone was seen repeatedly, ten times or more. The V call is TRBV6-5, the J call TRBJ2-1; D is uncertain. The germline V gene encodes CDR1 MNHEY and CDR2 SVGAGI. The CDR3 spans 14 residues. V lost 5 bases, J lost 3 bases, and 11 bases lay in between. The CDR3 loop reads CASSTGRDYNEQFF. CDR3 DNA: TGTGCCAGCAGTACCGGACGAGACTACAATGAGCAGTTCTTC.

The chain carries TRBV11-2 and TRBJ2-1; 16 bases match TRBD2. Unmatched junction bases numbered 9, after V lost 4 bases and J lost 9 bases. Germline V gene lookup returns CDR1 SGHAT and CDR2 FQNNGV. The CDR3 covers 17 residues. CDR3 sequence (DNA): TGTGCCAGCAGCTGGGAGGGACTAGCGGGAGGGCCTAGTGAGCAGTTCTTC. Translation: CASSWEGLAGGPSEQFF. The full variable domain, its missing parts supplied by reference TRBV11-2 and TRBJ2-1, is EAGVAQSPRYKIIEKRQSVAFWCNPISGHATLYWYQQILGQGPKLLIQFQNNGVVDDSQLPKDRFSAERLKGVDSTLKIQPAKLEDSAVYLCASSWEGLAGGPSEQFFGPGTRLTVL.

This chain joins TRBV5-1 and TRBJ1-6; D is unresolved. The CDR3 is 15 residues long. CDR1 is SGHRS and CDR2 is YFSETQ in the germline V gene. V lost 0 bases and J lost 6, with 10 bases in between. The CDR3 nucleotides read TGCGCCAGCAGCTTGGACAGCGCCAGTAATTCACCCCTCCACTTT. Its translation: CASSLDSASNSPLHF.